What follows are 30 T cell receptor beta chains derived from one specimen sequenced in a study of blood T cell repertoires in COVID-19. Data came from immunoSEQ multiplex PCR; TCRdb stores just in-frame clones and leaves some out. The sample contains about 80,000 clones, around four fifths of which appear only once. Sequencing was carried out using peripheral blood. Receptors originate from a human donor in a cohort sampled during active COVID-19.

J is TRBJ2-5 and V is TRBV7-9; 8 bases are a match to TRBD2. Germline V gene sequence: CDR1 SEHNR, CDR2 FQNEAQ (reference sequence). Trimming took 5 bases from V and 3 from J; bases not matched to a gene: 2. CDR3 size: 13 residues. The DNA of the CDR3 is TGTGCCAGCAGCCGGGGGGGAAAAGAGACCCAGTACTTC. Its protein is CASSRGGKETQYF.

This clone came up a few times. This chain joins TRBV2 and TRBJ2-1; 8 nucleotides line up with TRBD1. J gave up 6 bases and V 6 bases, and 10 bases lay outside the gene matches. The germline gives CDR1 SNHLY, CDR2 FYNNEI. The CDR3 extends over 15 amino acids. CDR3 residues: CASSKDPGQVNEQFF. CDR3 DNA sequence: TGTGCCAGCAGCAAAGATCCGGGACAGGTCAATGAGCAGTTCTTC.

V gene TRBV6-4 combines with J gene TRBJ2-7, with unresolved D. There are 13 residues in the CDR3. Per the germline V gene, CDR1 is MRHNA and CDR2 is SNTAGT. V lost 4 bases and J lost 0, with 7 bases in between. The chain's CDR3 is CASSAQHSYEQYF. In DNA, the CDR3 is TGTGCCAGCAGTGCACAGCACTCCTACGAGCAGTACTTC.

The V and J genes are TRBV21-1 and TRBJ1-5; TRBD1 reflects the table's D call only, with no check against the DNA. TRBV21-1 has pseudogene status. This CDR3 spans 19 amino acids. DNA of the CDR3: TGTGCCAGCAGAGCATTACCCCCCAAGTGGCGGTACAGGAATCAGCCCCAGCATTTT. Translation: CASRALPPKWRYRNQPQHF.

This clone appeared a single time. The rearrangement joins TRBV7-9 to TRBJ1-1; no firm D call. V lost 1 base and J lost 3, with 15 bases in between. The CDR3 consists of 16 residues. From germline, CDR1 is SEHNR and CDR2 FQNEAQ (reference sequence). CDR3 amino acids: CASSLVGRIGDTEAFF. In nucleotides, the CDR3 is TGTGCCAGCAGCTTAGTAGGGAGGATCGGGGACACTGAAGCTTTCTTT.

The V gene is TRBV4-2, the J gene TRBJ2-3, with 7 bases identical to TRBD1. The germline CDR1 and CDR2 sequences are LGHNA and YNFKEQ. The CDR3 runs 16 residues. V was clipped by 3 bases and J by 4 bases; unmatched bases: 10. The CDR3 region has the DNA TGTGCCAGCAGCCAGAGACAGGGTCAAAAGGCAGATACGCAGTATTTT. Encoded protein: CASSQRQGQKADTQYF.

DNA for the CDR3: TGTGCCAGCCGGGACAGGAGCACAGATACGCAGTATTTT. Translation gives CASRDRSTDTQYF. V gene TRBV19 combines with J gene TRBJ2-3; 8 nucleotides align to TRBD1. The CDR3 totals 13 residues. V lost 9 bases to trimming and J lost 0 bases; unmatched junction nucleotides: 2. Germline CDR1 is LNHDA and CDR2 is SQIVND (reference sequence).

The chain couples TRBV27 to TRBJ2-2; D possibly corresponds to TRBD1 (5 bases). Germline V CDR1 and CDR2: MNHEY, SMNVEV (reference sequence). CDR3 length equals 15 residues. V was shortened by 8 bases and J by 4 bases, with 17 bases between the two germline ends. In DNA form, the CDR3 reads TGTGCCAGCGGTAATCCAGGGTATACCACCGGGGAGCTGTTTTTT. Protein product: CASGNPGYTTGELFF.

With regard to this clone: Additional DNA sequences in this sample encode the identical CDR3. V gene TRBV9 combines with J gene TRBJ2-1; 11 bases agree with TRBD2. V was clipped by 2 bases and J by 4 bases; unmatched bases: 2. Germline loops: CDR1 SGDLS, CDR2 YYNGEE. The CDR3 runs to 15 residues. The DNA for the CDR3 is TGTGCCAGCAGCGTTCGACTAGCGGGGTACAATGAGCAGTTCTTC. The encoded protein is CASSVRLAGYNEQFF.

Concerning this clone: Other DNA sequences within the sample encode an identical CDR3. J is TRBJ2-3 and V is TRBV7-3, with TRBD1 as a possible D gene (7 bases). The V end was cut by 5 bases, the J end by 5 bases, with 14 bases between. CDR3 size: 14 residues. CDR1 and CDR2 (germline): SGHTA, FQGTGA. CDR3: CASSPGGPGDTQYF. CDR3 nucleotides: TGTGCCAGCAGCCCAGGGGGGCCAGGAGATACGCAGTATTTT.

This chain joins TRBV28 and TRBJ1-1; D is unresolved. This CDR3 is built from 15 residues. Trimming shortened V by 5 bases and J by 2 bases, and 15 bases separated the two germline ends. The germline CDR1 and CDR2 sequences are MDHEN and SYDVKM. CDR3 bases: TGTGCCAGCAGTCCCCTGGCAGGCGTTAACACTGAAGCTTTCTTT. Translating gives CASSPLAGVNTEAFF.

This clone was observed a few times. The rearrangement joins TRBV6-5 to TRBJ1-2, with 7 bases lining up with TRBD1. Per germline, CDR1 MNHEY and CDR2 SVGAGI. CDR3 size: 13 residues. Trimming cost V 6 bases and J 5 bases; bases outside gene matches: 6. The CDR3 DNA reads TGTGCCAGCAGCCCGGGACAGTGGTATGGCTACACCTTC. Residues: CASSPGQWYGYTF.

The J gene is TRBJ2-1, the V gene TRBV10-3, with 7 bases matching TRBD2. With V trimmed by 4 bases and J by 0 bases, 3 bases remained unmatched. The CDR3 runs to 15 residues. The V gene's germline CDR1 is ENHRY and CDR2 SYGVKD. The CDR3 nucleotides read TGTGCCATCAGTGCAGCGGGGAGCTCCTACAATGAGCAGTTCTTC. Protein product: CAISAAGSSYNEQFF.

The V and J genes are TRBV6-5 and TRBJ1-6; D not resolved. The CDR3 runs 16 residues. Germline loops: CDR1 MNHEY, CDR2 SVGAGI. Trimming stripped 2 bases from V and 3 bases from J, with 11 bases between. This CDR3 is CASSYSGRLYNSPLHF. The CDR3 DNA reads TGTGCCAGCAGTTACAGCGGACGGCTCTATAATTCACCCCTCCACTTT.

This clone was observed a handful of times. This chain uses TRBV4-2 with TRBJ1-2; a possible D gene is TRBD1 (6 bases). The V end was cut by 5 bases, the J end by 2 bases, with 12 bases between. The length of the CDR3 is 14 residues. Per germline, CDR1 LGHNA and CDR2 YNFKEQ. CDR3 DNA sequence: TGTGCCAGCAGCTTACTACAGGGAAACTATGGCTACACCTTC. Translating it yields CASSLLQGNYGYTF.

This clone came up a few times. The chain carries TRBV7-8 and TRBJ1-4, with 9 bases aligning to TRBD1. Germline trimming cut 9 bases from V and 3 bases from J; bases unmatched to any gene: 17. This CDR3 comprises 18 residues. CDR1 is SGHVS and CDR2 is FQNEAQ in the germline V gene. The CDR3 nucleotides read TGTGCCAGTTCCCCGGGACAGGGACGCAAGGGGGCTAATGAAAAACTGTTTTTT. Translation gives CASSPGQGRKGANEKLFF.

The gene calls are TRBV10-3 and TRBJ1-4; D not resolved. CDR3 length: 15 amino acids. The V end lost 5 bases, the J end lost 8 bases, and 18 bases lay between the germline ends. Per germline, CDR1 ENHRY and CDR2 SYGVKD. CDR3 coding DNA: TGTGCCATCAGTAATACGGCGGAAGCCCCCGAAAAACTGTTTTTT. Translated: CAISNTAEAPEKLFF.

This chain joins TRBV18 and TRBJ2-1; 11 bases line up with TRBD2. In germline, CDR1 is KGHSH, CDR2 LQKENI. This CDR3 comprises 14 residues. Losses at the gene ends were 0 bases for V and 9 bases for J; bases not matched to a gene: 1. This CDR3 is CASSPPGTSGEQFF. The DNA for the CDR3 is TGTGCCAGCTCACCACCGGGGACTAGCGGTGAGCAGTTCTTC. Combining the CDR3 with reference TRBV18 and TRBJ2-1 gives the whole variable domain NAGVMQNPRHLVRRRGQEARLRCSPMKGHSHVYWYRQLPEEGLKFMVYLQKENIIDESGMPKERFSAEFPKEGPSILRIQQVVRGDSAAYFCASSPPGTSGEQFFGPGTRLTVL.

This clone was observed a few times. V gene TRBV28 combines with J gene TRBJ2-2, with D perhaps TRBD2 (5 bases). Germline V gene sequence: CDR1 MDHEN, CDR2 SYDVKM. This CDR3 is 16 amino acids long. Trimming stripped 5 bases from V and 6 bases from J, with 19 bases between. The CDR3 DNA follows: TGTGCCAGCAGTCCACTCGGGGTAGCATGGGCCGGGGAGCTGTTTTTT. Protein product: CASSPLGVAWAGELFF.

The rearrangement links TRBV5-1 to TRBJ2-3; 8 bases line up with TRBD2. Germline V gives CDR1 SGHRS, CDR2 YFSETQ. The CDR3 extends over 19 amino acids. Trimming at V came to 4 bases and at J to 0 bases, leaving 16 bases not matched to a gene. As DNA, the CDR3 is TGCGCCAGCAGCCCCCTTCGGGCGGGGGGACTTCTTAGCACAGATACGCAGTATTTT. This sequence encodes CASSPLRAGGLLSTDTQYF.

The chain is built from TRBV19 and TRBJ2-5, with TRBD2 identical over 8 bases. This CDR3 contains 15 residues. Per germline, CDR1 LNHDA and CDR2 SQIVND (reference sequence). Germline trimming cut 4 bases from V and 5 bases from J; bases unmatched to any gene: 9. CDR3 loop: CASSKVSGAGETQYF. The CDR3 DNA reads as TGTGCCAGTAGTAAGGTTAGCGGGGCCGGGGAGACCCAGTACTTC.

The gene calls are TRBV2 and TRBJ1-2, with D possibly matching TRBD1 (5 bases). Germline-derived CDR1 and CDR2 are SNHLY and FYNNEI. Trimming stripped 7 bases from V and 4 bases from J, with 19 bases between. The CDR3 contains 15 residues. The CDR3 nucleotides read TGTGCCAGCATCCTGCCAGGGCGAAGGGGCTATGGCTACACCTTC. Translation gives CASILPGRRGYGYTF.

This clone was recorded once. This rearrangement joins TRBV2 to TRBJ2-1; maybe TRBD1 (5 bases). CDR3 length equals 13 residues. The V and J ends lost 6 bases and 10 bases respectively, with 16 bases between them. Looked up from germline, CDR1 is SNHLY and CDR2 is FYNNEI. DNA of the CDR3: TGTGCCAGCAGGCCCTATTTGGCAGGGGAGCAGTTCTTC. Amino acids: CASRPYLAGEQFF.

This chain joins TRBV7-9 and TRBJ2-7; no clear D gene. V lost 2 bases to trimming and J lost 4 bases, with 6 bases between them. The germline V gene has CDR1 SEHNR and CDR2 FQNEAQ (reference sequence). CDR3 length: 12 residues. CDR3: CASSLNGYEQYF. DNA for the CDR3: TGTGCCAGCAGCTTAAACGGTTACGAGCAGTACTTC.

The chain recombines TRBV3-1 (or the pseudogene TRBV3-2) with TRBJ2-5, with TRBD2 matching over 12 bases. The CDR3 totals 15 residues. V gave up 5 bases and J gave up 4 bases; unmatched junction bases: 5. The germline V gene encodes CDR1 LGHDT and CDR2 YNNKEL (reference sequence). This CDR3 reads CASSKTSGGGETQYF. DNA for the CDR3: TGTGCCAGCAGCAAGACTAGCGGGGGTGGAGAGACCCAGTACTTC.

This sequence joins TRBV12-5 and TRBJ2-3, with D possibly TRBD2 on 6 matching bases. The CDR3 extends over 15 amino acids. V lost 2 bases and J 5 bases, leaving 14 bases between the germline ends. In germline, CDR1 is LGHNT, CDR2 FRNRAP. The CDR3 spells CASGLRGVKRDTQYF. DNA of the CDR3: TGTGCTAGTGGTTTGCGCGGGGTGAAGAGAGATACGCAGTATTTT.

In its sample, this clone was seen once. The chain is built from TRBV5-4 and TRBJ2-1, with D tentatively TRBD1 (5 bases). The CDR3 is 15 residues long. In germline, CDR1 is SGHNT, CDR2 YYREEE (reference sequence). Trimming removed 0 bases from V and 2 bases from J, with 9 bases in between. The CDR3 DNA sequence: TGTGCCAGCAGCTTGGACAGGTACCCCTACAATGAGCAGTTCTTC. Translated: CASSLDRYPYNEQFF.

The chain couples TRBV30 to TRBJ1-4; D perhaps matches TRBD1 (5 bases). Germline CDR1 reads GTSNPN; CDR2 reads SVGIG (reference sequence). The CDR3 is 13 residues long. The ends were cut back, 0 bases at V and 7 bases at J, with 9 bases in the middle. For the CDR3, the DNA is TGTGCCTGGAGTGTAGAGGACACTGAAAAACTGTTTTTT. Its protein product is CAWSVEDTEKLFF.

In regard to this clone: This same CDR3 is encoded by further DNA sequences in the sample. The rearrangement uses TRBV4-1 and TRBJ2-7, with TRBD1 as a possible D gene (5 bases). The CDR3 contains 13 residues. The V end lost 1 base, the J end lost 3 bases, and 7 bases lay between the germline ends. From germline, CDR1 is MGHRA and CDR2 YSYEKL. CDR3 coding DNA: TGCGCCAGCAGCCAAGGGGGCGGCTACGAGCAGTACTTC. Residues: CASSQGGGYEQYF.

The chain uses TRBV7-2 and TRBJ2-7, with D perhaps matching TRBD1 (6 bases). This CDR3 has 15 residues. Germline-derived CDR1 and CDR2 are SGHTA and FQGNSA. Trimming pared 0 bases from V and 2 bases from J, leaving 11 bases between. CDR3: CASSLASGVTYEQYF. The CDR3 region has the DNA TGTGCCAGCAGCTTAGCGTCAGGGGTCACCTACGAGCAGTACTTC.